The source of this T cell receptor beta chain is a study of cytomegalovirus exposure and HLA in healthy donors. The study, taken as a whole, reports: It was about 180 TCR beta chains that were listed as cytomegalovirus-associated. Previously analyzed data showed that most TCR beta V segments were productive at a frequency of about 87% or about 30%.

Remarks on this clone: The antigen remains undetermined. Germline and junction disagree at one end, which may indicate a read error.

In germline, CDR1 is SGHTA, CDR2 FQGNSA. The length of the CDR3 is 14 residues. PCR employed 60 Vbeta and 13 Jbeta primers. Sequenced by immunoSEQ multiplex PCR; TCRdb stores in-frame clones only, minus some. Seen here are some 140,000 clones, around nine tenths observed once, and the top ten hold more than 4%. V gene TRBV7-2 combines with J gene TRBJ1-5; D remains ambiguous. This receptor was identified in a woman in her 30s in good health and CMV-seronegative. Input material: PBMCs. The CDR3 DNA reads TGTGCCAGCAGCCTAGCCGGTTTCAATCAGCCCCAGCATTTT. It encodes CASSLAGFNQPQHF.